This TCR beta chain comes out of a study of T cell changes during pregnancy in multiple sclerosis. Profiled with immunoSEQ multiplex PCR; TCRdb holds only in-frame clones, not every one. The sample has fewer than 60,000 clones; 90% to 95% are singletons. This clone was seen once. The germline gives CDR1 SGHTA, CDR2 FQGNSA. This CDR3 is 17 amino acids long. Trimming left V 2 bases short and J 5 bases short, with 19 bases between. The sequence derives from a female donor with multiple sclerosis, enrolled in a pregnancy study. The rearrangement joins TRBV7-2 to TRBJ1-5; D may be TRBD1 (5 bases). The source material was CD8+ T cells from peripheral blood mononuclear cells, sampled after pregnancy. CDR3 residues: CASSLRGGVPNDQPQHF. For the CDR3, the DNA is TGTGCCAGCAGCTTAAGGGGTGGTGTCCCCAACGATCAGCCCCAGCATTTT. The full variable domain, rest sourced from reference TRBV7-2 and TRBJ1-5, is GAGVSQSPSNKVTEKGKDVELRCDPISGHTALYWYRQSLGQGLEFLIYFQGNSAPDKSGLPSDRFSAERTGGSVSTLTIQRTQQEDSAVYLCASSLRGGVPNDQPQHFGDGTRLSIL.